The 21 T cell receptor beta chains presented below share a single source sample, sequenced in a study of control samples from healthy donors and cancer patients. Libraries were prepared by immunoSEQ multiplex PCR; TCRdb keeps only in-frame clonotypes and omits some of them. The table shows about 150,000 clones, with about 94% occurring only once. Sequenced input: blood. Every receptor here comes from a man aged 45-65 years in good health.

V gene TRBV19 combines with J gene TRBJ1-1; the match to TRBD1 covers 9 bases. The ends lost 5 bases at V and 4 bases at J; junction bases unmatched: 8. This CDR3 is built from 15 residues. Per germline, CDR1 LNHDA and CDR2 SQIVND (reference sequence). The CDR3 sequence is CASSSTGGSSTEAFF. CDR3 coding DNA: TGTGCCAGTAGTTCAACAGGGGGCTCGAGCACTGAAGCTTTCTTT.

The chain uses TRBV6-5 and TRBJ1-5; TRBD1 might be the D (6 bases). CDR1 is MNHEY, CDR2 SVGAGI, per germline. The CDR3 has 15 residues. V dropped 0 bases and J dropped 5 bases, with 11 bases sitting between them. The chain's CDR3 is CASSYSGGSDQPQHF. CDR3 nucleotides: TGTGCCAGCAGTTACTCAGGGGGTAGTGATCAGCCCCAGCATTTT.

J is TRBJ2-1 and V is TRBV5-1; 8 bases match TRBD2. The CDR3 covers 16 residues. V was pared by 0 bases and J by 8 bases, with 10 bases of the junction left unmatched. From germline, CDR1 is SGHRS and CDR2 YFSETQ. The CDR3 sequence is CASSLEVAGSGHEQFF. As DNA, the CDR3 is TGCGCCAGCAGCTTGGAAGTAGCGGGAAGTGGACATGAGCAGTTCTTC.

This clone was seen once. The CDR3 bases are TGTGCCAGCAGTTTTTTCAACACCATATATTTT. It specifies CASSFFNTIYF. V gene TRBV28 combines with J gene TRBJ1-3; D is ambiguous. The V gene's germline CDR1 is MDHEN and CDR2 SYDVKM. The V gene lost 3 bases and the J gene lost 7 bases, with 4 bases spanning the gap. The CDR3 runs 11 residues.

The rearrangement uses TRBV19 and TRBJ2-1, with 10 bases fitting TRBD2. The length of the CDR3 is 16 residues. With V trimmed by 3 bases and J by 5 bases, 7 bases remained unmatched. The germline V gene encodes CDR1 LNHDA and CDR2 SQIVND (reference sequence). CDR3 amino acids: CASSMRLLAGDNEQFF. The DNA for the CDR3 is TGTGCCAGTAGTATGAGGTTGCTAGCGGGAGACAATGAGCAGTTCTTC.

The V call is TRBV6-5, the J call TRBJ1-1, with D unclear. The CDR3 loop spans 13 amino acids. V lost 6 bases and J lost 1, with 9 bases in between. CDR1 and CDR2 from the germline V gene are MNHEY and SVGAGI. CDR3 amino acids: CASSQTTNTEAFF. For the CDR3, the DNA is TGTGCCAGCAGCCAGACAACGAACACTGAAGCTTTCTTT.

The rearrangement links TRBV18 to TRBJ2-4; D may be TRBD1 or TRBD2 (5 bases each). CDR1 and CDR2 from the germline V gene are KGHSH and LQKENI. Deletions cut 3 bases from V and 0 bases from J, with 15 bases between. This CDR3 region has 17 residues. CDR3 nucleotide sequence: TGTGCCAGCTCACCGGGACGGAGCGCTCCAGCCAAAAACATTCAGTACTTC. Residues: CASSPGRSAPAKNIQYF.

The V gene is TRBV12-5, the J gene TRBJ1-2; 8 nucleotides align to TRBD1. The CDR3 runs 19 residues. J gave up 2 bases and V 0 bases, and 14 bases lay outside the gene matches. Germline values: CDR1 LGHNT, CDR2 FRNRAP. This CDR3 reads CASGLVAGTGLRLNYGYTF. The CDR3, as DNA: TGTGCTAGTGGTTTGGTAGCCGGGACAGGCCTTCGATTAAACTATGGCTACACCTTC.

The V call is TRBV6-6, the J call TRBJ1-2; 7 bases are a match to TRBD1. J gave up 4 bases and V 2 bases, and 7 bases lay outside the gene matches. The CDR3 extends over 15 amino acids. The germline CDR1 and CDR2 sequences are MNHNY and SVGAGI (reference sequence). CDR3 residues: CASSYAGGAGYGYTF. CDR3 nucleotide sequence: TGTGCCAGCAGTTACGCAGGGGGGGCCGGCTATGGCTACACCTTC.

The CDR3 DNA follows: TGTGCTAGTGGTTTGCGTCGGGGTCAGCCCCAGCATTTT. Protein: CASGLRRGQPQHF. The rearrangement links TRBV12-5 to TRBJ1-5; D uncertain. Between the trimmed V and J ends, which lost 2 bases and 6 bases, there was a span of 8 bases. The CDR3 covers 13 residues. Germline lookup yields CDR1 LGHNT and CDR2 FRNRAP.

The chain has TRBV6-5 and TRBJ2-7; the D gene is possibly TRBD1 (8 bases). CDR3 length: 14 amino acids. Germline values: CDR1 MNHEY, CDR2 SVGAGI. V was trimmed by 0 bases and J by 12 bases, leaving 18 bases between them. CDR3 sequence: CASSYSGGGQVRYF. CDR3 DNA sequence: TGTGCCAGCAGTTACTCAGGGGGGGGACAGGTCAGGTACTTC.

This chain uses TRBV5-4 with TRBJ2-7; 14 bases map to TRBD2. Trimming cost V 3 bases and J 2 bases; bases outside gene matches: 4. Germline V lookup: CDR1 SGHNT, CDR2 YYREEE (reference sequence). CDR3 length: 16 amino acids. Here the CDR3 reads CASSSGTSGSAYEQYF. Written as DNA, the CDR3 is TGTGCCAGCAGCTCCGGGACTAGCGGGAGCGCCTACGAGCAGTACTTC. The variable domain in full, with the rest retrieved from reference TRBV5-4 and TRBJ2-7, is ETGVTQSPTHLIKTRGQQVTLRCSSQSGHNTVSWYQQALGQGPQFIFQYYREEENGRGNFPPRFSGLQFPNYSSELNVNALELDDSALYLCASSSGTSGSAYEQYFGPGTRLTVT.

This clone was counted a single time. This chain uses TRBV6-5 with TRBJ2-1, with TRBD1 matching 7 bases. CDR1 is MNHEY and CDR2 is SVGAGI in the germline V gene. The CDR3 runs to 15 residues. Trimming took 2 bases from V and 3 from J; bases not matched to a gene: 4. For the CDR3, the DNA is TGTGCCAGCAGTTACGGGACAGTTCTCTACAATGAGCAGTTCTTC. This codes for CASSYGTVLYNEQFF.

The J gene is TRBJ2-1, the V gene TRBV7-9; 9 bases map to TRBD2. The CDR3 extends over 16 amino acids. The trim removed 4 bases at V and 7 bases at J, leaving 11 bases unmatched. Germline V gene data show CDR1 as SEHNR and CDR2 as FQNEAQ (reference sequence). Here the CDR3 reads CASSSGGLAVGNEQFF. The DNA of the CDR3 is TGTGCCAGCAGCTCGGGGGGACTAGCCGTGGGAAATGAGCAGTTCTTC.

The V call is TRBV5-1, the J call TRBJ2-5, with 7 bases lining up with TRBD1. Germline V gene data show CDR1 as SGHRS and CDR2 as YFSETQ. The CDR3 is 13 amino acids. With V trimmed by 3 bases and J by 9 bases, 8 bases remained unmatched. CDR3 in amino acids: CASSSGQASSQYF. The CDR3 nucleotides read TGCGCCAGCAGCTCCGGACAGGCCTCTTCCCAGTACTTC. The full variable domain, with the rest looked up from reference TRBV5-1 and TRBJ2-5, is KAGVTQTPRYLIKTRGQQVTLSCSPISGHRSVSWYQQTPGQGLQFLFEYFSETQRNKGNFPGRFSGRQFSNSRSEMNVSTLELGDSALYLCASSSGQASSQYFGPGTRLLVL.

The chain has TRBV2 and TRBJ1-1, with TRBD1 matching 8 bases. V dropped 1 base and J dropped 4; count of bases not matched to a gene: 11. This CDR3 spans 17 amino acids. Germline V gene lookup returns CDR1 SNHLY and CDR2 FYNNEI. As DNA, the CDR3 is TGTGCCAGCAGTGAAGGGAACAGGGGGAGAGCCGGCACTGAAGCTTTCTTT. Translation gives CASSEGNRGRAGTEAFF. Based on the CDR3 plus reference TRBV2 and TRBJ1-1, the full variable domain is EPEVTQTPSHQVTQMGQEVILRCVPISNHLYFYWYRQILGQKVEFLVSFYNNEISEKSEIFDDQFSVERPDGSNFTLKIRSTKLEDSAMYFCASSEGNRGRAGTEAFFGQGTRLTVV.

The V and J genes are TRBV29-1 and TRBJ2-1; D may be TRBD1 (6 bases). CDR3 length: 14 amino acids. Trimming removed 4 bases at V and 0 bases at J, with 10 bases between. The germline V gene has CDR1 SQVTM and CDR2 ANQGSEA. CDR3 region: CSVARDISYNEQFF. In DNA, the CDR3 is TGCAGCGTTGCCCGGGACATCTCCTACAATGAGCAGTTCTTC.

This chain links TRBV6-6 with TRBJ2-7; D might be TRBD2 (5 bases). The ends were cut back, 4 bases at V and 0 bases at J, with 13 bases in the middle. The germline V gene encodes CDR1 MNHNY and CDR2 SVGAGI (reference sequence). CDR3 length: 15 amino acids. CDR3 bases: TGTGCCAGCAGTTTCGAGGGTCAACTCTCCTACGAGCAGTACTTC. It encodes CASSFEGQLSYEQYF.

The chain links TRBV27 to TRBJ1-5; D might be TRBD1 (6 bases). The CDR3 loop spans 15 amino acids. Trimming stripped 5 bases from V and 2 bases from J, with 13 bases between. Germline V gene sequence: CDR1 MNHEY, CDR2 SMNVEV (reference sequence). This CDR3 reads CASSPQGLGNQPQHF. CDR3 sequence (DNA): TGTGCCAGCAGTCCCCAGGGGTTGGGCAATCAGCCCCAGCATTTT.

This clone was found once. The J gene is TRBJ2-2, the V gene TRBV29-1, with D perhaps matching TRBD1 or TRBD2 (5 bases each). Trimming cost V 6 bases and J 2 bases, with 13 bases left between them. The germline gives CDR1 SQVTM, CDR2 ANQGSEA. This CDR3 has 14 amino acids. For the CDR3, the DNA is TGCAGCGTACCGGGACGGACCAACACCGGGGAGCTGTTTTTT. As protein: CSVPGRTNTGELFF.

The V and J genes are TRBV6-5 and TRBJ1-2, with D unresolved. The germline V gene encodes CDR1 MNHEY and CDR2 SVGAGI. Trimming removed 2 bases from V and 3 bases from J, with 7 bases in between. The CDR3 loop spans 13 amino acids. As DNA, the CDR3 is TGTGCCAGCAGTTACGGGGAGGACTATGGCTACACCTTC. It translates to CASSYGEDYGYTF.